Listed here are 10 T cell receptor beta chains from one sample, sequenced in a study of shared clonotypes between healthy human individuals. Sequencing was performed with immunoSEQ multiplex PCR; in TCRdb, only in-frame clones are kept and a portion is missing. The table has over a million clones, roughly 97% seen once. The specimen was naive CD4+ T cells sorted from blood. Subset described: CD45RA+ positively selected. The source is a man aged 30 to 45 in good health.

The chain uses TRBV5-1 and TRBJ2-1, with TRBD1 as a possible D gene (7 bases). Germline CDR1 SGHRS, CDR2 YFSETQ. The CDR3 runs 15 residues. The V and J ends lost 2 bases and 9 bases respectively, with 18 bases between them. The CDR3 coding sequence is TGCGCCAGCAGCTTAAACAGGGGAACTAGCACTGAGCAGTTCTTC. The encoded protein is CASSLNRGTSTEQFF.

In regard to this clone: The identical CDR3 is also encoded by other nucleotide sequences in the sample. V is TRBV28 and J is TRBJ2-1, with 12 bases matching TRBD2. The J segment lost 3 bases and the V segment lost 9 bases, leaving 9 bases of the junction unmatched. This CDR3 comprises 16 residues. In germline, CDR1 is MDHEN, CDR2 SYDVKM. The CDR3 loop is CASSPGLAGIYNEQFF. In DNA, the CDR3 is TGTGCCAGTTCTCCCGGACTAGCGGGAATCTACAATGAGCAGTTCTTC.

J is TRBJ1-1 and V is TRBV11-2; D unclear. The V gene lost 0 bases and the J gene lost 6 bases, with 14 bases spanning the gap. Germline CDR1 SGHAT, CDR2 FQNNGV. The CDR3 is made up of 15 amino acids. This CDR3 is CASSLESVVTSEAFF. CDR3 sequence (DNA): TGTGCCAGCAGCTTAGAATCAGTCGTTACCTCTGAAGCTTTCTTT.

The chain uses TRBV11-2 and TRBJ2-5, with D perhaps assigned TRBD1 or TRBD2 (7 bases each). The CDR3 runs to 14 residues. CDR1 and CDR2 (germline): SGHAT, FQNNGV. The V end lost 5 bases, the J end lost 5 bases, and 15 bases lay between the germline ends. This chain's CDR3 is CASSPGGGQETQYF. The CDR3 region has the DNA TGTGCCAGCAGCCCAGGGGGGGGGCAGGAGACCCAGTACTTC. The whole variable domain, filled in from reference TRBV11-2 and TRBJ2-5, reads EAGVAQSPRYKIIEKRQSVAFWCNPISGHATLYWYQQILGQGPKLLIQFQNNGVVDDSQLPKDRFSAERLKGVDSTLKIQPAKLEDSAVYLCASSPGGGQETQYFGPGTRLLVL.

CDR3 DNA: TGCGCCAGCAGCTTAAAGTCCAGGGTTAGCTACACAGATACGCAGTATTTT. This gives the protein CASSLKSRVSYTDTQYF. This chain connects TRBV5-1 to TRBJ2-3; maybe TRBD1 (5 bases). The CDR3 extends over 17 amino acids. The V gene lost 2 bases and the J gene lost 2 bases, with 18 bases spanning the gap. Germline values: CDR1 SGHRS, CDR2 YFSETQ.

The V gene is TRBV27, the J gene TRBJ2-2; 8 bases match TRBD1. The junction had 9 bases not matched to a gene; V was cut back by 5 bases and J by 7 bases. This CDR3 is 15 amino acids long. Germline values: CDR1 MNHEY, CDR2 SMNVEV (reference sequence). The CDR3: CASSPLQGADGELFF. The DNA of the CDR3 is TGTGCCAGCAGTCCCCTGCAGGGGGCTGACGGGGAGCTGTTTTTT.

This chain joins TRBV5-6 and TRBJ2-5; D not resolved. Germline V CDR1 and CDR2: SGHDT, YYEEEE. The CDR3 contains 13 residues. The V end lost 5 bases, the J end lost 4 bases, and 12 bases lay between the germline ends. Here the CDR3 reads CASRISPRETQYF. CDR3 coding DNA: TGTGCCAGCAGGATCTCGCCTAGAGAGACCCAGTACTTC. The complete variable domain, with remaining parts taken from reference TRBV5-6 and TRBJ2-5, reads DAGVTQSPTHLIKTRGQQVTLRCSPKSGHDTVSWYQQALGQGPQFIFQYYEEEERQRGNFPDRFSGHQFPNYSSELNVNALLLGDSALYLCASRISPRETQYFGPGTRLLVL.

The chain recombines TRBV19 with TRBJ2-7; D may correspond to TRBD1 or TRBD2 (5 bases each). CDR3 length: 14 residues. The V gene's germline CDR1 is LNHDA and CDR2 SQIVND (reference sequence). Trimming pared 8 bases from V and 4 bases from J, leaving 18 bases between. CDR3 protein: CASSRGLLSYEQYF. The CDR3 DNA is TGTGCCAGTTCACGGGGCCTCCTATCGTACGAGCAGTACTTC.

V and J are TRBV18 and TRBJ1-1, with D perhaps TRBD1 (6 bases). The V end lost 1 base, the J end lost 3 bases, and 12 bases lay between the germline ends. CDR1 and CDR2 from the germline V gene are KGHSH and LQKENI. The CDR3 has 15 amino acids. CDR3 coding DNA: TGTGCCAGCTCACCACAGCAGGGGAGCGACACTGAAGCTTTCTTT. This encodes CASSPQQGSDTEAFF.

The chain employs TRBV29-1 and TRBJ2-2, with 10 bases fitting TRBD2. The CDR3 length is 14 residues. CDR1 is SQVTM, CDR2 ANQGSEA, per germline. V lost 4 bases to trimming and J lost 7 bases; unmatched junction nucleotides: 6. The CDR3 reads CSVGLAGVGGELFF. CDR3 sequence (DNA): TGCAGCGTTGGTCTAGCGGGAGTTGGCGGGGAGCTGTTTTTT.